Reported below is one T cell receptor (beta chain). Its antigen is still unknown. No much larger clone is present one base from it, and per-base qualities are unavailable. The record originates from a study of blood T cell repertoires in COVID-19 (dated by TCRdb to the early 2020s). About the investigation overall: The collaborator samples originated in the United States, Italy and Spain and spanned the acute and convalescent phases of COVID-19. The repertoires were released in a freely available public database intended as a resource for research on the immune response to SARS-CoV-2. The prospective study material was composed of cDNA or gDNA derived from T cells, B-cell-depleted T cells, or PBMCs. Nearly every sample came with metadata listing a de-identified subject ID, COVID-19 status, age in years and sex. The dataset comprised deeply sampled blood TCRbeta repertoires from subjects exposed to, actively infected with, or recovered from COVID-19. Samples came from the ongoing ImmuneRACE study (first 160 participants) plus 1,254 subjects from 6 global collaborators. Where available, HLA class I and class II types were taken from metadata supplied by the sample provider and were not determined by assay-based typing.

The immunoSEQ Assay, a bias-controlled multiplex PCR, was used to amplify TCRbeta CDR3 regions from genomic DNA. For the original study's pipeline: The number of nucleated cells in each sample was estimated by amplification of reference gene primers within the assay. To quantify the absolute abundance of each unique TCRbeta CDR3 rearrangement, sequence reads were collapsed and filtered. For each sample, productive Simpson clonality was calculated as the square root of Simpson's diversity index across productive rearrangements. Not all clones reach the TCRdb copy of this immuneACCESS table, which keeps in-frame sequences only. Checked studies attribute under half of the gap to unresolved V genes and leave the rest unexplained. V and J calls and clone size follow that table, whereas D and trimming were derived from the DNA. The sample table holds around 70,000 clones, of which around four fifths were seen once. Approximately 9.2% of the sample is held by the ten biggest clonotypes.

The CDR3 goes from the cysteine to the phenylalanine over 14 residues. Kept here is only the CDR3 DNA, which spans 42 bases and is read in frame from base 1. CDR1 and CDR2 are read off the germline V gene as SNHLY and FYNNEI. V and J lose 7 bases and 4 bases, and a span of 16 bases separates them. Each collaborating institution followed its own protocols to collect whole blood in K2EDTA tubes. For TCRbeta analysis, collaborators shipped samples as frozen whole blood, isolated PBMCs, or DNA extracted from either of those sample types. General conclusions and limits of the study: The amount of clinical and demographic metadata varied by source and participant and was provided uncurated.

The sequence was obtained from a woman between 50 and 59 years old with acute or convalescent COVID-19. This sequence uses TRBV2 and TRBJ1-1, with the D gene call left open. Material for sequencing was peripheral blood. For the CDR3, the sequence is CASKTQTGGTEAFF. The DNA reads TGTGCCAGCAAGACTCAGACCGGAGGCACTGAAGCTTTCTTT. This CDR3, with the reference TRBV2 and TRBJ1-1 proteins standing in past its ends, gives the full variable domain EPEVTQTPSHQVTQMGQEVILRCVPISNHLYFYWYRQILGQKVEFLVSFYNNEISEKSEIFDDQFSVERPDGSNFTLKIRSTKLEDSAMYFCASKTQTGGTEAFFGQGTRLTVV.